This T cell receptor (beta chain) was sequenced in a study of control samples from healthy donors and cancer patients. The CDR3 is 13 residues long. The V segment lost 6 bases and the J segment 5 bases; nucleotides outside the gene matches: 5. The method was immunoSEQ multiplex PCR; TCRdb's version includes in-frame clones alone and lacks a portion of them. The sample contains under 300,000 clones, about 80% of which appear only once. Sequenced: PBMCs. This TCR derives from a woman between 55 and 75 years old with lung cancer. The chain couples TRBV12-3 or TRBV12-4 to TRBJ1-1; 8 nucleotides agree with TRBD1. The CDR3 sequence is CASRQGAGTEAFF. In DNA form, the CDR3 reads TGTGCCAGCAGGCAGGGGGCCGGGACTGAAGCTTTCTTT.